These 22 T cell receptor beta chains came from one sample sequenced in a study of T cell responses to AZD1222 COVID-19 vaccine. Libraries were prepared by immunoSEQ multiplex PCR; TCRdb keeps only in-frame clonotypes and omits some of them. The data contain roughly 98,000 clones, 88% of them singletons. This specimen consisted of peripheral blood, obtained 28 days after the second AZD1222 dose. The receptors originated from an adult who received the AZD1222 COVID-19 vaccine.

The V and J genes are TRBV6-4 and TRBJ1-2, with 8 bases matching TRBD1. In germline, CDR1 is MRHNA, CDR2 SNTAGT. Trimming removed 5 bases from V and 2 bases from J; junction bases left unmatched: 7. CDR3 length: 15 residues. The CDR3 reads CASSPGTGLNYGYTF. CDR3 sequence (DNA): TGTGCCAGCAGTCCAGGGACAGGCCTAAACTATGGCTACACCTTC.

Judged by abundance, this clone is medium-sized. The chain links TRBV3-1 (or the pseudogene TRBV3-2) to TRBJ1-2; 9 bases fit TRBD1. J lost 7 bases, V lost 6 bases, and 12 bases had no gene match. CDR1 is LGHDT and CDR2 is YNNKEL in the germline V gene (reference sequence). This CDR3 contains 15 residues. In DNA form, the CDR3 reads TGTGCCAGCAGTCACGCTAGTGGACAGGGGAGTGGCTACACCTTC. This translates into CASSHASGQGSGYTF.

This chain joins TRBV27 and TRBJ2-7, with 10 bases aligning to TRBD2. V gave up 3 bases and J gave up 5 bases; unmatched junction bases: 4. CDR1 and CDR2 (germline): MNHEY, SMNVEV (reference sequence). CDR3 length equals 14 residues. CDR3 in DNA: TGTGCCAGCAGTTTTGGGACTAGCGAGAACGAGCAGTACTTC. Amino acid sequence: CASSFGTSENEQYF.

V gene TRBV10-2 combines with J gene TRBJ2-5, with 11 bases identical to TRBD2. The CDR3 extends over 16 amino acids. Germline CDR1 and CDR2: WSHSY and SAAADI. Trimming removed 3 bases from V and 3 bases from J; junction bases left unmatched: 6. This chain's CDR3 is CASSEMGTSGEETQYF. For the CDR3, the DNA is TGCGCCAGCAGTGAAATGGGGACTAGCGGCGAAGAGACCCAGTACTTC.

J is TRBJ1-2 and V is TRBV14; a weak D match, TRBD1 (5 bases). Germline V CDR1 and CDR2: SGHDN, FVKESK. The ends were cut back, 4 bases at V and 4 bases at J, with 13 bases in the middle. The CDR3 extends over 14 amino acids. The CDR3 sequence: CASSRGHVSYGYTF. The CDR3 nucleotides read TGTGCCAGCAGCCGTGGACACGTTAGCTATGGCTACACCTTC.

The chain links TRBV18 to TRBJ2-3, with 9 bases matching TRBD1. Looked up from germline, CDR1 is KGHSH and CDR2 is LQKENI. CDR3 length: 15 amino acids. J gave up 3 bases and V 3 bases, and 4 bases lay outside the gene matches. CDR3 protein: CASSPGTGWTDTQYF. The CDR3 DNA sequence: TGTGCCAGCTCACCCGGGACAGGGTGGACAGATACGCAGTATTTT.

This chain connects TRBV11-3 to TRBJ2-3; D gene uncertain. CDR3 size: 14 residues. The germline V gene has CDR1 SGHNT and CDR2 YENEEA. The V and J ends lost 2 bases and 2 bases respectively, with 8 bases between them. CDR3 bases: TGTGCCAGCAGCTTACTGGTCAACACAGATACGCAGTATTTT. Residues: CASSLLVNTDTQYF. Based on the CDR3 plus reference TRBV11-3 and TRBJ2-3, the full variable domain is EAGVVQSPRYKIIEKKQPVAFWCNPISGHNTLYWYLQNLGQGPELLIRYENEEAVDDSQLPKDRFSAERLKGVDSTLKIQPAELGDSAVYLCASSLLVNTDTQYFGPGTRLTVL.

V and J are TRBV27 and TRBJ1-5; 8 bases fit TRBD1. The CDR3 sequence is 16 residues long. Trimming took 6 bases from V and 4 from J; bases not matched to a gene: 11. In germline, CDR1 is MNHEY, CDR2 SMNVEV (reference sequence). CDR3 protein: CASRSGAGGENQPQHF. CDR3 sequence (DNA): TGTGCCAGCAGATCTGGGGCAGGGGGCGAAAATCAGCCCCAGCATTTT.

V is TRBV6-1 and J is TRBJ1-2; a possible D gene is TRBD1 (5 bases). V lost 3 bases and J 4 bases, leaving 9 bases between the germline ends. CDR3 size: 13 residues. Germline-derived CDR1 and CDR2 are MNHNS and SASEGT. The CDR3 reads CASSDPGTYGYTF. DNA for the CDR3: TGTGCCAGCAGTGACCCAGGGACCTATGGCTACACCTTC.

The gene calls are TRBV6-1 and TRBJ1-1; 7 bases agree with TRBD1. The CDR3 contains 12 residues. Germline-derived CDR1 and CDR2 are MNHNS and SASEGT. V lost 1 base to trimming and J lost 10 bases; unmatched junction nucleotides: 3. CDR3 residues: CASSEVGGRAFF. In DNA form, the CDR3 reads TGTGCCAGCAGTGAAGTAGGGGGCCGAGCTTTCTTT.

The rearrangement links TRBV9 to TRBJ2-1; D is perhaps TRBD2 (6 bases). Germline V gene lookup returns CDR1 SGDLS and CDR2 YYNGEE. This CDR3 contains 14 residues. The V end lost 6 bases, the J end lost 10 bases, and 20 bases lay between the germline ends. CDR3 sequence: CASTLSGTTEEQFF. In DNA form, the CDR3 reads TGTGCCAGCACCCTTAGCGGAACTACCGAAGAGCAGTTCTTC.

In the case of this clone: Sequence at one end of the junction differs from germline and may be a read error. The rearrangement links TRBV7-3 to TRBJ2-1; D remains unclear. The CDR3 is made up of 13 amino acids. Looked up from germline, CDR1 is SGHTA and CDR2 is FQGTGA. Here the CDR3 DNA reads TGTGCCAGCAGCTCATACTCCGACAATGAGCAGTTCTTC. This encodes CASSSYSDNEQFF. Drawing the rest from reference TRBV7-3 and TRBJ2-1, the complete variable domain is GAGVSQTPSNKVTEKGKYVELRCDPISGHTALYWYRQSLGQGPEFLIYFQGTGAADDSGLPNDRFFAVRPEGSVSTLKIQRTERGDSAVYLCASSSYSDNEQFFGPGTRLTVL.

J is TRBJ2-7 and V is TRBV7-7; TRBD1 matches at 7 bases. The CDR3 is 15 amino acids. V lost 5 bases, J lost 1 base, and 8 bases stayed unmatched. CDR1 and CDR2 (germline): SSHAT, FNYEAQ (reference sequence). In nucleotides, the CDR3 is TGTGCCAGCAGCCTAGGACAGGCCTCATCCTACGAGCAGTACTTC. Encoded protein: CASSLGQASSYEQYF. Combining the CDR3 with reference TRBV7-7 and TRBJ2-7 gives the whole variable domain GAGVSQSPRYKVTKRGQDVTLRCDPISSHATLYWYQQALGQGPEFLTYFNYEAQPDKSGLPSDRFSAERPEGSISTLTIQRTEQRDSAMYRCASSLGQASSYEQYFGPGTRLTVT.

The V and J genes are TRBV3-1 (or the pseudogene TRBV3-2) and TRBJ2-7; 11 nucleotides line up with TRBD2. There are 16 residues in the CDR3. Germline loops: CDR1 LGHDT, CDR2 YNNKEL (reference sequence). Losses at the gene ends were 3 bases for V and 0 bases for J; bases not matched to a gene: 4. CDR3 in DNA: TGTGCCAGCAGCCAGGGACTAGCGGCCCCCTCCTACGAGCAGTACTTC. Encoded protein: CASSQGLAAPSYEQYF.

The gene calls are TRBV18 and TRBJ2-3; 8 positions match TRBD2. CDR1 and CDR2 (germline): KGHSH, LQKENI. V trimming: 1 base; J trimming: 4 bases; junction bases outside the gene matches: 4. This CDR3 has 15 residues. CDR3 DNA: TGTGCCAGCTCACCACAGCGGGAGCATGCAGATACGCAGTATTTT. It translates to CASSPQREHADTQYF.

CDR3 residues: CASSPSVGQGAAYEQYF. The CDR3 DNA reads as TGTGCCAGCTCCCCCTCTGTAGGACAGGGGGCTGCCTACGAGCAGTACTTC. The rearrangement links TRBV18 to TRBJ2-7; 11 positions agree with TRBD1. CDR1 KGHSH and CDR2 LQKENI come from the germline V gene. Germline trimming cut 6 bases from V and 2 bases from J; bases unmatched to any gene: 12. The CDR3 is 17 residues long.

The CDR3 bases are TGTGCCAGCTCCCCGCCCGGGACAGCCGTCTGGGAGCAGTACTTC. It encodes CASSPPGTAVWEQYF. V usage is TRBV18 and J usage is TRBJ2-7, with 7 bases aligning to TRBD1. Trimming at V came to 6 bases and at J to 7 bases, leaving 15 bases not matched to a gene. This CDR3 is built from 15 residues. Germline loops: CDR1 KGHSH, CDR2 LQKENI.

This clone is a singleton in its sample. The chain has TRBV30 and TRBJ1-3; D is possibly TRBD1 (6 bases). The CDR3 spans 16 residues. CDR1 GTSNPN and CDR2 SVGIG come from the germline V gene (reference sequence). V lost 1 base, J lost 0 bases, and 13 bases lay in between. CDR3 in amino acids: CAWSGGQLYSGNTIYF. Here the CDR3 DNA reads TGTGCCTGGAGTGGTGGACAGTTATACTCTGGAAACACCATATATTTT. The whole variable domain, remainder taken from reference TRBV30 and TRBJ1-3, is SQTIHQWPATLVQPVGSPLSLECTVEGTSNPNLYWYRQAAGRGLQLLFYSVGIGQISSEVPQNLSASRPQDRQFILSSKKLLLSDSGFYLCAWSGGQLYSGNTIYFGEGSWLTVV.

The genes are TRBV25-1 and TRBJ2-5; no definite D call. There are 14 residues in the CDR3. Germline loops: CDR1 MGHDK, CDR2 SYGVNS. V lost 1 base and J lost 1, with 7 bases in between. The CDR3 reads CASSEFGSQETQYF. The CDR3 bases are TGTGCCAGCAGTGAATTCGGCAGCCAAGAGACCCAGTACTTC.

CDR3 in DNA: TGTGCCAGCAGTTTTGACGGGCTCCCGGTCAATGAGCAGTTCTTC. Translation: CASSFDGLPVNEQFF. The chain joins TRBV28 to TRBJ2-1; D not certain. The CDR3 covers 15 residues. Germline V gene sequence: CDR1 MDHEN, CDR2 SYDVKM. Trimming left V 3 bases short and J 6 bases short, with 15 bases between.

The rearrangement uses TRBV14 and TRBJ1-5; the D is unclear. There are 13 residues in the CDR3. Germline-derived CDR1 and CDR2 are SGHDN and FVKESK. V shed 3 bases and J shed 7 bases, with 10 bases lying between them. The CDR3: CASSQGLWQPQHF. The CDR3 DNA is TGTGCCAGCAGCCAGGGTTTATGGCAGCCCCAGCATTTT.

J is TRBJ1-1 and V is TRBV5-1; D ambiguous. Trimming shortened V by 0 bases and J by 5 bases, and 11 bases separated the two germline ends. This CDR3 has 14 amino acids. Per the germline V gene, CDR1 is SGHRS and CDR2 is YFSETQ. The CDR3 nucleotides are TGCGCCAGCAGCTTGGGGGCGGTAACGACTGAAGCTTTCTTT. It yields the protein CASSLGAVTTEAFF.